The entry below describes one TCR beta chain. This clonotype was recorded many times. No antigen is known for it. It has no much larger one-base neighbor in the sample; base qualities were not kept. TCR alpha and beta CDR3 regions were amplified with the iRepertoire nested amplicon-rescue multiplex PCR (arm-PCR) platform from RNA. The input for one-step reverse transcription and amplification was about 95-450 ng of tissue mRNA or PBMC total RNA. Following bead purification, Illumina adapters were added by a secondary multiplex PCR, and the libraries were gel-purified between 200 and 400 bp. Libraries carried internal 6-nucleotide barcodes used for demultiplexing. Libraries were sequenced on an Illumina MiSeq with 2x220 or 2x250 nucleotide paired-end reads. Turning to the authors' computational methods: Paired reads were merged using FLASH 1.2.11 and were aligned to the GRCh37 human genome using BWA-MEM, after which TRA and TRB reads were extracted. For V and J assignment, an IMGT-derived reference of cassette sequences and CDR3 motifs that included pseudogenes was used. Reads were translated in three frames, and productive CDR3s were defined by a C…FGXG motif without stop codons. A clonotype was defined as a unique combination of a V-J cassette pair and a CDR3 amino acid sequence. Reads were filtered by Hamming distance, with the threshold set by the sequence error rate of each sample in mapped regions. TCRdb's own reprocessing of the public reads used fastp at Q25 and MiXCR and kept productive beta chains. Here each entry gathers all rows of one CDR3 protein and keeps the most common genes and DNA. These V and J calls rely on TCRdb rather than the paper's analysis. Within this sample are roughly 120,000 distinct CDR3 sequences, with less than 30% of them counted one time only. Of the sample, over 12% falls within the top ten clones.

CDR1 DFQATT and CDR2 SNEGSKA were looked up in the germline V gene (reference sequence). Germline trimming: 0 bases from V, 5 bases from J; junction bases outside gene matches: 10. There are 16 amino acids in the CDR3, from cysteine to phenylalanine inclusive. Left in the record is the CDR3 DNA by itself, 48 bases read in frame from the first base. The sample belongs to a study of glioma-infiltrating T cells (dated by TCRdb to the mid-2010s). Context from the whole study: TCR alpha- and beta-chain repertoires were sequenced from glioma tissue, non-neoplastic brain tissue and matched peripheral blood mononuclear cells. To gauge divergence between tissue and blood T-cell populations, every tissue-infiltrating repertoire was compared against the peripheral blood repertoire from the same patient. The paired cohort was made up of three low-grade glioma patients, several primary glioblastoma patients and three non-glioma patients who contributed non-neoplastic brain tissue. The paper's findings and limits, for the study overall: In non-neoplastic patients, VJ-independent divergence between tissue and blood fell below expectation, whereas in all gliomas, and especially in low-grade gliomas, the divergence rose above expectation. Very few CDR3 sequences were found to be shared between tissue and blood, and this scarcity was attributed to high CDR3 diversity and limited sampling. The group comparisons were based on small numbers of patients: three non-neoplastic, three low-grade glioma and several glioblastoma patients.

Specimen: glioma tissue, nonneoplastic brain tissue, or PBMCs (not recorded which). The V and J segments used are TRBV20-1 and TRBJ2-5, with TRBD2 identical over 9 junction bases. The sequence came from a human donor with low-grade glioma or glioblastoma, undergoing nonglioma brain surgery, or in good health (not recorded which). DNA sequence: TGCAGTGCTAGAGATGACGGCGGGAGGGCCGGTGAGACCCAGTACTTC. Translated, it reads CSARDDGGRAGETQYF.